Presented here are 12 T cell receptor beta chains from one specimen sequenced in a study of T cell clones after liver transplantation. Generated by immunoSEQ multiplex PCR, the TCRdb table keeps only in-frame clones and is missing some. The sample comprises approximately 55,000 clones, 70% to 75% of which are singletons, and about 15% rests with the top ten. The sequences come from CD4+ T cells from blood, collected before liver transplant. The receptors stem from a human donor who received a liver transplant.

The chain uses TRBV6-1 and TRBJ1-2; the D gene is possibly TRBD1 (5 bases). V was pared by 10 bases and J by 2 bases, with 17 bases between. CDR3 length: 14 residues. From germline, CDR1 is MNHNS and CDR2 SASEGT. The CDR3 reads CATQTAGINYGYTF. Here the CDR3 DNA reads TGTGCCACCCAGACGGCAGGGATAAACTATGGCTACACCTTC.

The rearrangement uses TRBV2 and TRBJ2-1; 7 bases match TRBD1. Germline V gene sequence: CDR1 SNHLY, CDR2 FYNNEI. This CDR3 contains 14 residues. J lost 0 bases, V lost 6 bases, and 2 bases had no gene match. As DNA, the CDR3 is TGTGCCAGCAGGAGGGACAGCTCCTACAATGAGCAGTTCTTC. Translated, it gives CASRRDSSYNEQFF.

The chain carries TRBV19 and TRBJ2-7; 7 bases agree with TRBD1. Losses at the gene ends were 7 bases for V and 1 base for J; bases not matched to a gene: 4. This CDR3 comprises 13 residues. Germline V CDR1 and CDR2: LNHDA, SQIVND (reference sequence). CDR3 sequence: CASNPGQSYEQYF. Here the CDR3 DNA reads TGTGCCAGTAACCCGGGACAGTCCTACGAGCAGTACTTC.

The V call is TRBV10-3, the J call TRBJ1-5; D is perhaps TRBD1 (6 bases). V shed 8 bases and J shed 4 bases, with 12 bases lying between them. Per germline, CDR1 ENHRY and CDR2 SYGVKD. This CDR3 is built from 13 residues. CDR3 in amino acids: CAIRRGTNQPQHF. The CDR3 DNA reads TGTGCCATCCGAAGGGGGACGAATCAGCCCCAGCATTTT.

This rearrangement joins TRBV6-1 to TRBJ2-7; D is unclear. CDR1 and CDR2 (germline): MNHNS, SASEGT. The CDR3 contains 15 residues. V was shortened by 6 bases and J by 5 bases, with 20 bases between the two germline ends. In nucleotides, the CDR3 is TGTGCCAGCAGCCGAAGCCCATACCCACCCGACGAGCAGTACTTC. It encodes CASSRSPYPPDEQYF.

This clone has just one count. The chain uses TRBV11-2 and TRBJ2-3, with TRBD1 matching 11 bases. Trimming at V came to 5 bases and at J to 5 bases, leaving 9 bases not matched to a gene. The CDR3 contains 16 residues. Germline lookup yields CDR1 SGHAT and CDR2 FQNNGV. This CDR3 is CASSIRDRGREDTQYF. Here the CDR3 DNA reads TGTGCCAGCAGCATTAGGGACAGGGGGAGGGAAGATACGCAGTATTTT.

This CDR3 reads CASNSGQQNSPLHF. The CDR3 DNA reads TGTGCCAGTAATTCGGGACAGCAAAATTCACCCCTCCACTTT. This chain uses TRBV19 with TRBJ1-6; 7 bases agree with TRBD1. CDR1 and CDR2 (germline): LNHDA, SQIVND (reference sequence). The CDR3 covers 14 residues. The V segment lost 7 bases and the J segment 7 bases; nucleotides outside the gene matches: 7. Complete variable domain (other parts from reference TRBV19 and TRBJ1-6): DGGITQSPKYLFRKEGQNVTLSCEQNLNHDAMYWYRQDPGQGLRLIYYSQIVNDFQKGDIAEGYSVSREKKESFPLTVTSAQKNPTAFYLCASNSGQQNSPLHFGNGTRLTVT.

The genes are TRBV5-6 and TRBJ2-1; 11 positions match TRBD2. CDR1 and CDR2 from the germline V gene are SGHDT and YYEEEE. CDR3 size: 15 residues. V lost 1 base to trimming and J lost 9 bases; unmatched junction nucleotides: 6. The CDR3 region has the DNA TGTGCCAGCAGCTTGATTAGCGGGGGGGCGGGTGAGCAGTTCTTC. Amino acids: CASSLISGGAGEQFF.

The chain combines TRBV6-6 with TRBJ2-2; D might be TRBD1 (6 bases). The CDR3 consists of 12 residues. Germline assignment: CDR1 MNHNY and CDR2 SVGAGI (reference sequence). Trimming shortened V by 6 bases and J by 9 bases, and 11 bases separated the two germline ends. Here the CDR3 DNA reads TGTGCCAGCAGCCTAACAGGGCGGGAGCTGTTTTTT. It is translated as CASSLTGRELFF.

The chain links TRBV7-9 to TRBJ2-2, with 7 bases identical to TRBD2. With V trimmed by 6 bases and J by 5 bases, 3 bases remained unmatched. Germline V gene lookup returns CDR1 SEHNR and CDR2 FQNEAQ (reference sequence). The CDR3 totals 13 residues. CDR3 loop: CASSSGRTGELFF. Written as DNA, the CDR3 is TGTGCCAGCAGTTCCGGGAGGACCGGGGAGCTGTTTTTT.

V gene TRBV28 combines with J gene TRBJ2-1; D not certain. CDR1 is MDHEN, CDR2 SYDVKM, per germline. The CDR3 consists of 11 residues. With 6 bases removed from V and 9 bases from J, the gap between germline ends came to 9 bases. The CDR3, as DNA: TGTGCCAGCAGAATAGCCGGTGAGCAGTTCTTC. Amino acid sequence: CASRIAGEQFF.

The chain carries TRBV28 and TRBJ2-7; D possibly corresponds to TRBD2 (5 bases). With 6 bases removed from V and 3 bases from J, the gap between germline ends came to 9 bases. The CDR3 is 12 amino acids. CDR1 and CDR2 (germline): MDHEN, SYDVKM. The CDR3 here is CASRVGDYEQYF. CDR3 DNA: TGTGCCAGCAGGGTCGGGGACTACGAGCAGTACTTC.